These 7 T cell receptor beta chains originate from one sample sequenced in a study of metastatic and nonmetastatic thyroid tumors. TCRdb redid the clone calls on the PCR reads using MiXCR. The top ten clones hold roughly 13% of a sample with about 40,000 clones, approximately 20% of them seen once. Thyroid surgery had not been preceded by any treatment in any patient. The sequenced material came from tumor tissue. The source is a female donor with papillary thyroid cancer or a benign thyroid nodule (not recorded which). Some clones in this sample may be carry-over from other donors' samples.

This clone occurred many times. The rearrangement links TRBV3-1 to TRBJ1-1; D possibly corresponds to TRBD1 (5 bases). The germline gives CDR1 LGHDT, CDR2 YNNKEL (reference sequence). V lost 2 bases to trimming and J lost 0 bases, with 7 bases between them. This CDR3 has 14 residues. DNA for the CDR3: TGTGCCAGCAGCCAATCCAGGGTGAACACTGAAGCTTTCTTT. This gives the protein CASSQSRVNTEAFF.

This clone was picked up a small number of times. V usage is TRBV6-5 and J usage is TRBJ2-7; D not resolved. With 2 bases removed from V and 7 bases from J, the gap between germline ends came to 9 bases. Per germline, CDR1 MNHEY and CDR2 SVGAGI. CDR3 size: 12 residues. CDR3 protein: CASSYRCGEQYF. CDR3 DNA sequence: TGTGCCAGCAGTTACCGGTGCGGTGAGCAGTACTTC.

This clone was found many times. A much more abundant neighbour one base away suggests this may be a read error. In the same sample, other DNA sequences code for this CDR3. This chain joins TRBV7-2 and TRBJ2-7; possible D gene TRBD1, 6 bases. Germline CDR1 and CDR2: SGHTA and FQGNSA. The CDR3 loop spans 14 amino acids. The CDR3 loop reads CASNLDTGSVEQYF. The CDR3 coding sequence is TGTGCCAGCAACTTAGACACAGGGTCGGTCGAGCAGTACTTC.

This clone was found many times. This chain connects TRBV6-5 to TRBJ1-3; D gene ambiguous. Deletions cut 0 bases from V and 0 bases from J, with 9 bases between. The CDR3 contains 16 residues. CDR1 is MNHEY, CDR2 SVGAGI, per germline. CDR3 coding DNA: TGTGCCAGCAGTTACTCGTCTCCGACCTCTGGAAACACCATATATTTT. Translating gives CASSYSSPTSGNTIYF.

This clone was picked up a small number of times. This may be a read error: a much more frequent sequence differs by one nucleotide. At the DNA level, this CDR3 is encoded by other sequences in the same sample as well. The gene calls are TRBV12-3 or TRBV12-4 and TRBJ1-5, with D possibly TRBD1 on 5 matching bases. The germline V and J ends were trimmed by 2 bases and 11 bases, with 22 bases remaining between them. CDR3 length: 16 amino acids. The CDR3 DNA sequence: TGTGCCAGCAGTTTACGTCCCGGGACCCTCCTTGGTGCCCAGCATTTT. Protein: CASSLRPGTLLGAQHF.

This clone was detected many times. This clone may be a read error of a much larger clone one base away. Other DNA sequences in the sample encode the same CDR3. The rearrangement uses TRBV19 and TRBJ2-3; TRBD1 is a possible D gene (6 bases). V was clipped by 7 bases and J by 0 bases, with 14 bases between them. CDR1 and CDR2 (germline): LNHDA, SQIVND (reference sequence). There are 15 residues in the CDR3. Written as DNA, the CDR3 is TGTGCCAGTAACCGTCGAGGACAGAGCACAGATACGCAGTATTTT. It codes for CASNRRGQSTDTQYF. The whole variable domain, remainder taken from reference TRBV19 and TRBJ2-3, is DGGITQSPKYLFRKEGQNVTLSCEQNLNHDAMYWYRQDPGQGLRLIYYSQIVNDFQKGDIAEGYSVSREKKESFPLTVTSAQKNPTAFYLCASNRRGQSTDTQYFGPGTRLTVL.

This clone was counted between two and nine times. The chain employs TRBV7-2 and TRBJ1-1; D uncertain. The CDR3 is 11 amino acids. The V gene's germline CDR1 is SGHTA and CDR2 FQGNSA. V was pared by 3 bases and J by 8 bases, with 7 bases between. The CDR3 DNA follows: TGTGCCAGCAGCTTCCTCAGGGAAGCTTTCTTT. Protein product: CASSFLREAFF.